A selection of T cell receptor beta chains follows, all from one sample in a study of cytomegalovirus exposure and HLA in healthy donors. TCRdb's copy holds only in-frame clones and misses some; the assay was immunoSEQ multiplex PCR. This sample has nearly 200,000 clones, with roughly 80% found just once. The sample taken for sequencing was PBMCs. These receptors were taken from a woman in her forties or fifties in good health and CMV-seropositive. Both conserved end residues are part of each CDR3. Fields, in order: clone size, CDR3 length, D gene, J gene, V gene, CDR3 protein, CDR3 DNA. A D gene is named only where the DNA matches it firmly. Size is omitted from some rows. Given values are once, few, many or a class for expanded clones.

clone size: once; CDR3 length: 16; D gene: TRBD2; J gene: TRBJ2-7; V gene: TRBV28; CDR3 protein: CASSSSASGRAYEQYF; CDR3 DNA: TGTGCCAGCAGTTCCTCGGCTAGCGGGAGGGCCTACGAGCAGTACTTC
clone size: -; CDR3 length: 13; D gene: -; J gene: TRBJ2-4; V gene: TRBV5-3; CDR3 protein: CARSLTPKNIQYF; CDR3 DNA: TGTGCCAGAAGCTTGACTCCCAAAAACATTCAGTACTTC
clone size: -; CDR3 length: 11; D gene: -; J gene: TRBJ2-5; V gene: TRBV28; CDR3 protein: CASSWGEAQYF; CDR3 DNA: TGTGCCAGCAGTTGGGGGGAGGCCCAGTACTTC
clone size: once; CDR3 length: 15; D gene: -; J gene: TRBJ2-7; V gene: TRBV7-9; CDR3 protein: CASSFWTSSSYEQYF; CDR3 DNA: TGTGCCAGCAGCTTCTGGACTTCAAGCTCCTACGAGCAGTACTTC
clone size: -; CDR3 length: 15; D gene: -; J gene: TRBJ2-3; V gene: TRBV4-1; CDR3 protein: CASSLSGSSTDTQYF; CDR3 DNA: TGCGCCAGCAGCCTTAGCGGTTCTAGCACAGATACGCAGTATTTT
clone size: -; CDR3 length: 15; D gene: -; J gene: TRBJ2-2; V gene: TRBV28; CDR3 protein: CASSLPGSNTGELFF; CDR3 DNA: TGTGCCAGCAGTTTGCCAGGGTCCAACACCGGGGAGCTGTTTTTT
clone size: -; CDR3 length: 15; D gene: TRBD2; J gene: TRBJ2-5; V gene: TRBV5-1; CDR3 protein: CASSPQGGQQETQYF; CDR3 DNA: TGCGCCAGCTCCCCCCAGGGAGGGCAGCAAGAGACCCAGTACTTC
clone size: -; CDR3 length: 12; D gene: TRBD1; J gene: TRBJ1-2; V gene: TRBV6-5; CDR3 protein: CASSYGTGGYTF; CDR3 DNA: TGTGCCAGCAGTTACGGGACAGGGGGTTACACCTTC
clone size: -; CDR3 length: 15; D gene: -; J gene: TRBJ2-2; V gene: TRBV6-6; CDR3 protein: CASSPAVSNTGELFF; CDR3 DNA: TGTGCCAGCAGCCCCGCGGTTTCGAACACCGGGGAGCTGTTTTTT
clone size: -; CDR3 length: 15; D gene: TRBD2; J gene: TRBJ2-3; V gene: TRBV5-1; CDR3 protein: CASSLATSGGDTQYF; CDR3 DNA: TGCGCCAGCAGCTTGGCTACTAGCGGGGGGGATACGCAGTATTTT
clone size: -; CDR3 length: 15; D gene: -; J gene: TRBJ1-6; V gene: TRBV27; CDR3 protein: CASSSSPGGNSPLHF; CDR3 DNA: TGTGCCAGCAGTTCCAGTCCGGGAGGGAATTCACCCCTCCACTTT
clone size: -; CDR3 length: 15; D gene: -; J gene: TRBJ2-7; V gene: TRBV28; CDR3 protein: CASSPGTPGAYEQYF; CDR3 DNA: TGTGCCAGCAGCCCAGGGACACCCGGTGCCTACGAGCAGTACTTC
clone size: -; CDR3 length: 15; D gene: -; J gene: TRBJ2-5; V gene: TRBV5-1; CDR3 protein: CASSSEASRGETQYF; CDR3 DNA: TGCGCCAGCAGCTCTGAGGCCTCTAGGGGAGAGACCCAGTACTTC
clone size: once; CDR3 length: 15; D gene: -; J gene: TRBJ2-1; V gene: TRBV21-1; CDR3 protein: CASGNRGSSYNEQFF; CDR3 DNA: TGTGCCAGCGGCAACAGGGGTTCCTCCTACAATGAGCAGTTCTTC
clone size: -; CDR3 length: 17; D gene: -; J gene: TRBJ1-5; V gene: TRBV28; CDR3 protein: CASTTPRVDSLNQPQHF; CDR3 DNA: TGTGCCAGCACCACCCCTCGGGTTGACAGTCTCAATCAGCCCCAGCATTTT
clone size: -; CDR3 length: 13; D gene: -; J gene: TRBJ1-6; V gene: TRBV18; CDR3 protein: CASSRDSEVSLHF; CDR3 DNA: TGTGCCAGCTCACGAGACTCAGAGGTTTCCCTCCACTTT
clone size: -; CDR3 length: 17; D gene: TRBD1; J gene: TRBJ1-5; V gene: TRBV10-3; CDR3 protein: CAISESEGASRNQPQHF; CDR3 DNA: TGTGCCATCAGTGAGTCGGAGGGGGCGTCGCGCAATCAGCCCCAGCATTTT
clone size: -; CDR3 length: 15; D gene: TRBD1; J gene: TRBJ1-2; V gene: TRBV5-1; CDR3 protein: CASSLNDRANYGYTF; CDR3 DNA: TGCGCCAGCAGCTTAAACGACAGGGCCAACTATGGCTACACCTTC
clone size: -; CDR3 length: 12; D gene: -; J gene: TRBJ2-7; V gene: TRBV29-1; CDR3 protein: CSVRQGLYEQYF; CDR3 DNA: TGCAGCGTCCGACAGGGACTCTACGAGCAGTACTTC
clone size: -; CDR3 length: 14; D gene: -; J gene: TRBJ1-4; V gene: TRBV28; CDR3 protein: CASSFRQINEKLFF; CDR3 DNA: TGTGCCAGCAGTTTTCGACAGATTAATGAAAAACTGTTTTTT
clone size: -; CDR3 length: 16; D gene: -; J gene: TRBJ2-1; V gene: TRBV6-4; CDR3 protein: CASRSGGGTNYNEQFF; CDR3 DNA: TGTGCCAGCAGATCCGGAGGGGGGACTAACTACAATGAGCAGTTCTTC
clone size: -; CDR3 length: 15; D gene: -; J gene: TRBJ2-5; V gene: TRBV18; CDR3 protein: CASSPSPPGQETQYF; CDR3 DNA: TGTGCCAGCTCGCCGTCCCCGCCGGGGCAAGAGACCCAGTACTTC
clone size: few; CDR3 length: 14; D gene: -; J gene: TRBJ1-1; V gene: TRBV28; CDR3 protein: CASRTPTPNTEAFF; CDR3 DNA: TGTGCCAGCAGGACGCCGACACCAAACACTGAAGCTTTCTTT
clone size: -; CDR3 length: 14; D gene: -; J gene: TRBJ1-1; V gene: TRBV7-6; CDR3 protein: CASSLGVSGNEAFF; CDR3 DNA: TGTGCCAGCAGCTTAGGGGTCTCAGGGAACGAAGCTTTCTTT
clone size: -; CDR3 length: 17; D gene: TRBD1; J gene: TRBJ2-2; V gene: TRBV9; CDR3 protein: CASSVGGQGANTGELFF; CDR3 DNA: TGTGCCAGCAGCGTAGGGGGACAGGGCGCGAACACCGGGGAGCTGTTTTTT
clone size: -; CDR3 length: 13; D gene: TRBD1; J gene: TRBJ1-5; V gene: TRBV27; CDR3 protein: CASSQGADQPQHF; CDR3 DNA: TGTGCCAGCAGTCAGGGGGCAGATCAGCCCCAGCATTTT
clone size: -; CDR3 length: 14; D gene: TRBD1; J gene: TRBJ1-6; V gene: TRBV6-1; CDR3 protein: CASRPGQGASPLHF; CDR3 DNA: TGTGCCAGCAGGCCGGGACAGGGTGCATCACCCCTCCACTTT
clone size: once; CDR3 length: 15; D gene: TRBD1; J gene: TRBJ1-1; V gene: TRBV7-2; CDR3 protein: CASSLGPGGWTEAFF; CDR3 DNA: TGTGCCAGCAGCTTAGGCCCAGGGGGCTGGACTGAAGCTTTCTTT
clone size: -; CDR3 length: 11; D gene: -; J gene: TRBJ1-1; V gene: TRBV28; CDR3 protein: CASEGNTEAFF; CDR3 DNA: TGTGCCAGCGAGGGGAACACTGAAGCTTTCTTT
clone size: -; CDR3 length: 15; D gene: TRBD2; J gene: TRBJ2-2; V gene: TRBV5-4; CDR3 protein: CASSLLAGGPGELFF; CDR3 DNA: TGTGCCAGCAGCTTACTAGCGGGGGGCCCCGGGGAGCTGTTTTTT
clone size: -; CDR3 length: 13; D gene: TRBD2; J gene: TRBJ2-5; V gene: TRBV29-1; CDR3 protein: CSVPGGAGETQYF; CDR3 DNA: TGCAGCGTGCCGGGAGGGGCAGGGGAGACCCAGTACTTC
clone size: few; CDR3 length: 17; D gene: TRBD2; J gene: TRBJ2-1; V gene: TRBV10-3; CDR3 protein: CAISGSGGRLSYNEQFF; CDR3 DNA: TGTGCCATCAGTGGTAGCGGGGGCCGACTCTCCTACAATGAGCAGTTCTTC
clone size: -; CDR3 length: 15; D gene: TRBD1; J gene: TRBJ2-7; V gene: TRBV7-3; CDR3 protein: CASSLTGQGTYEQYF; CDR3 DNA: TGTGCCAGCAGCTTGACGGGACAGGGGACCTACGAGCAGTACTTC
clone size: -; CDR3 length: 15; D gene: -; J gene: TRBJ2-7; V gene: TRBV7-8; CDR3 protein: CASRPTGARSYEQYF; CDR3 DNA: TGTGCCAGCAGGCCTACAGGAGCCCGATCCTACGAGCAGTACTTC
clone size: -; CDR3 length: 16; D gene: TRBD2; J gene: TRBJ2-5; V gene: TRBV5-1; CDR3 protein: CASSLDVAGAQETQYF; CDR3 DNA: TGCGCCAGCAGCTTGGATGTAGCGGGAGCACAAGAGACCCAGTACTTC
clone size: -; CDR3 length: 17; D gene: -; J gene: TRBJ1-4; V gene: TRBV18; CDR3 protein: CASSQNAPGNVDEKLFF; CDR3 DNA: TGTGCCAGCTCTCAAAATGCGCCAGGCAATGTGGATGAAAAACTGTTTTTT
clone size: -; CDR3 length: 14; D gene: TRBD1; J gene: TRBJ2-1; V gene: TRBV11-3; CDR3 protein: CASSLQGQGNEQFF; CDR3 DNA: TGTGCCAGCAGCTTACAGGGACAGGGCAATGAGCAGTTCTTC
clone size: -; CDR3 length: 15; D gene: TRBD2; J gene: TRBJ2-7; V gene: TRBV19; CDR3 protein: CASSIDQRGLGEQYF; CDR3 DNA: TGTGCCAGTAGTATAGACCAGCGGGGACTTGGAGAGCAGTACTTC
clone size: -; CDR3 length: 15; D gene: TRBD2; J gene: TRBJ2-7; V gene: TRBV7-6; CDR3 protein: CASSLAVSGSYEQYF; CDR3 DNA: TGTGCCAGCAGCTTAGCGGTTAGCGGGAGCTACGAGCAGTACTTC
clone size: -; CDR3 length: 14; D gene: TRBD1; J gene: TRBJ1-1; V gene: TRBV5-1; CDR3 protein: CASSLGTGTRGAFF; CDR3 DNA: TGCGCCAGCAGCTTGGGGACAGGGACGAGGGGAGCTTTCTTT
clone size: -; CDR3 length: 14; D gene: -; J gene: TRBJ1-2; V gene: TRBV5-1; CDR3 protein: CASSLGQFNYGYTF; CDR3 DNA: TGCGCCAGCAGCTTGGGACAGTTCAACTATGGCTACACCTTC
clone size: -; CDR3 length: 16; D gene: -; J gene: TRBJ2-7; V gene: TRBV5-6; CDR3 protein: CASSLKRSPILYEQYF; CDR3 DNA: TGTGCCAGCAGCTTGAAACGGTCGCCAATCCTCTACGAGCAGTACTTC
clone size: -; CDR3 length: 17; D gene: -; J gene: TRBJ2-1; V gene: TRBV2; CDR3 protein: CASSEGAGRGNFNEQFF; CDR3 DNA: TGTGCCAGCAGTGAAGGGGCAGGCCGGGGGAATTTCAATGAGCAGTTCTTC
clone size: -; CDR3 length: 10; D gene: -; J gene: TRBJ2-7; V gene: TRBV7-8; CDR3 protein: CASSLVGQYF; CDR3 DNA: TGTGCCAGCAGCTTAGTCGGGCAGTACTTC
clone size: -; CDR3 length: 14; D gene: -; J gene: TRBJ1-1; V gene: TRBV5-6; CDR3 protein: CASSRDIGATEAFF; CDR3 DNA: TGTGCCAGCAGCCGGGACATCGGTGCCACTGAAGCTTTCTTT